The clone carrying this T cell receptor (beta chain) has only one observation. This entry comes from a study of T cell responses to AZD1222 COVID-19 vaccine. Germline CDR1 reads SGDLS; CDR2 reads YYNGEE. V lost 0 bases to trimming and J lost 3 bases, with 15 bases between them. This CDR3 comprises 16 residues. Sequencing used immunoSEQ multiplex PCR; TCRdb keeps in-frame clones, though not all of them. Among about 140,000 clones listed, 93% were seen once. The receptor was isolated from an adult who had recovered from COVID-19. The V and J genes are TRBV9 and TRBJ1-1; possible D gene TRBD1, 6 bases. The source material was peripheral blood, sampled after recovery from COVID-19. CDR3 in DNA: TGTGCCAGCAGCGTAGCCCCCACGGACAGCGACACTGAAGCTTTCTTT. Translation: CASSVAPTDSDTEAFF.